This T cell receptor (beta chain) is drawn from a study of human T cells and chemical hapten exposure. Study-level background: Slight differences in pooled library volume were the main source of varying TCR yields across samples.

Individual cDNA molecules (in the library) carried attached unique molecular identifiers. As originally analysed: Sampled TCR counts reached a median of roughly 100,000 per sample, with values ranging from about 23,224 to 690,600. TCRdb redid the calling of the reads with MiXCR, one entry per CDR3 protein. The V and J calls were not made by the authors but by TCRdb's processing. This sample has fewer than 150,000 distinct CDR3 sequences, with over 6.5% found just once. General observations from the study: Sensitizing with DPC caused no change in TCRs above 1 in 1000 frequency.

This clonotype was recorded at least ten times. Its antigen is not identified. Per germline, CDR1 KGHSH and CDR2 LQKENI. CDR3 length: 15 residues. With V trimmed by 3 bases and J by 4 bases, 6 bases remained unmatched. Blood, whole and unfractionated, served as the source for total RNA extraction. This chain uses TRBV18 with TRBJ1-2, with TRBD1 matching 9 bases. Sequenced sample: whole blood. The receptor's source is a human donor in good health. Some clones in this sample may be carry-over from other donors' samples. The CDR3, as DNA: TGTGCCAGCTCACCGGGACAGGGTAGCCTCTATGGCTACACCTTC. It is translated as CASSPGQGSLYGYTF.